This T cell receptor (beta chain) was profiled in a study of T cell repertoires in cytomegalovirus infection. The overall study: CMV epitopes used comprised recently identified HLA-C-restricted ones and well-studied HLA-B-restricted ones. Both a matching HLA type and CMV infection were indicated by public TCR beta signatures.

This clonotype was recorded a few times. Its antigen remains unidentified. Findings of the study overall: CMV-specific HLA-C-restricted TCR beta clonotypes dominated the ex vivo response.

This CDR3 comprises 16 residues. J was trimmed by 8 bases and V by 5 bases; bases with no gene match: 8. TCRdb re-derived calls from the reads in MiXCR, one entry per CDR3 protein. The profile covers about 220,000 distinct CDR3 sequences, with 35% to 40% appearing a single time and 59% taken by the ten largest. The sequence derives from a human donor in good health (CMV status not recorded). Some clones in this sample may be carry-over from other donors' samples. V gene TRBV12-3 or TRBV12-4 combines with J gene TRBJ1-6, with 11 bases lining up with TRBD1. Source: CD8+ T cells from cultured PBMCs, taken from culture after CMV antigen stimulation. The CDR3 DNA reads TGTGCCAGCAGTCCCCCCCGGACAGGGGGCGATTCACCCCTCCACTTT. It specifies CASSPPRTGGDSPLHF.